The TCR beta chain described here comes from a study of cytomegalovirus exposure and HLA in healthy donors. Assay: immunoSEQ multiplex PCR; the TCRdb copy retains only in-frame clones and omits some. The data contain approximately 170,000 clones, 70% to 90% of them singletons. Study-level results: The classifier reportedly diagnosed cytomegalovirus status with high specificity and sensitivity. Among TCR sequences, most were rare, though some public TCRs appeared in many donors. The investigators catalogued 150 to 200 TCR beta chains as cytomegalovirus-associated.

Details on this clone: Its cognate antigen is unknown.

Sequenced material: PBMCs. The receptor was isolated from a man aged 30 to 39 in good health and CMV-seropositive.

The CDR3 is CASSIASGETYEQYF. CDR3 nucleotide sequence: TGTGCCAGTAGTATAGCTAGCGGGGAAACCTACGAGCAGTACTTC. V usage is TRBV19 and J usage is TRBJ2-7; 9 bases line up with TRBD2. V was pared by 1 base and J by 2 bases, with 3 bases of the junction left unmatched. The CDR3 length is 15 residues. Germline assignment: CDR1 LNHDA and CDR2 SQIVND (reference sequence).